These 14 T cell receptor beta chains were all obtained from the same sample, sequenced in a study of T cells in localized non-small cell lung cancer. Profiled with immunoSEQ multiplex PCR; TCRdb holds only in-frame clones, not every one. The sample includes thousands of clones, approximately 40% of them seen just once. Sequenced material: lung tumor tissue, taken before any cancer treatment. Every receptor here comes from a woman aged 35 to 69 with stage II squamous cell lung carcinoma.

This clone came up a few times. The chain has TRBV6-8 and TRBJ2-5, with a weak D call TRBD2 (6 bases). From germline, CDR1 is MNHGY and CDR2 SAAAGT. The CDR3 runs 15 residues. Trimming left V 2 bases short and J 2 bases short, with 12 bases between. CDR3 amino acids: CASSYGRPGQETQYF. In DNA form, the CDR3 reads TGTGCCAGCAGTTACGGGAGGCCAGGACAAGAGACCCAGTACTTC.

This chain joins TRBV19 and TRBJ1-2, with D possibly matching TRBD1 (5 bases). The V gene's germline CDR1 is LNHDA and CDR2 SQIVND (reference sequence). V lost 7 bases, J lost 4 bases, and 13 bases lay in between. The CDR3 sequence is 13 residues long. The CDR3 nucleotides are TGTGCCAGTAAGGCCAGGGCAACCTATGGCTACACCTTC. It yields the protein CASKARATYGYTF.

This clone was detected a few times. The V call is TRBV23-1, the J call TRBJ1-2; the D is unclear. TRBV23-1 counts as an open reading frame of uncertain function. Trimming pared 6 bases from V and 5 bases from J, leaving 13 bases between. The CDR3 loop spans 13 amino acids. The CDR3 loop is CASSQGTDYGYTF. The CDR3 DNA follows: TGCGCCAGCAGCCAAGGAACGGATTATGGCTACACCTTC.

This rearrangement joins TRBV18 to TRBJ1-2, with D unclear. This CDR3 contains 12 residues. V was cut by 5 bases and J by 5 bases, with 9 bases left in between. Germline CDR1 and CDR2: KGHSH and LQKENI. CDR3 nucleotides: TGTGCCAGCTCATTACGGACTTATGGCTACACCTTC. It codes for CASSLRTYGYTF.

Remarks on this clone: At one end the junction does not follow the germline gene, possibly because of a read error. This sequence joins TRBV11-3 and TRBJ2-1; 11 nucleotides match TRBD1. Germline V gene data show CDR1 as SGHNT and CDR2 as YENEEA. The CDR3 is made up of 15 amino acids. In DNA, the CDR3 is TGTGCTAGCAGCCCACGGACAGGGGGCAGGGATGAGCAGTTCTTC. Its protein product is CASSPRTGGRDEQFF.

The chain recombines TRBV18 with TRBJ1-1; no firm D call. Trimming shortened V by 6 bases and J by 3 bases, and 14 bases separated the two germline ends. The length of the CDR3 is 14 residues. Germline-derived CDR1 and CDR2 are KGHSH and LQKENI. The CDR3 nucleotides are TGTGCCAGCTCCTCGGATCTGCGAGACACTGAAGCTTTCTTT. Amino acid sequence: CASSSDLRDTEAFF.

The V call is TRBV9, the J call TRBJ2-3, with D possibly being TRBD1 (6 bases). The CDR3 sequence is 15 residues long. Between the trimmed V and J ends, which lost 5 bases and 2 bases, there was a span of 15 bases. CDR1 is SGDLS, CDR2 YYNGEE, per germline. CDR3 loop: CASSPDRTITDTQYF. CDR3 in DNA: TGTGCCAGCAGTCCCGACAGGACCATCACAGATACGCAGTATTTT. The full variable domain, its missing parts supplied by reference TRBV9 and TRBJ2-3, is DSGVTQTPKHLITATGQRVTLRCSPRSGDLSVYWYQQSLDQGLQFLIQYYNGEERAKGNILERFSAQQFPDLHSELNLSSLELGDSALYFCASSPDRTITDTQYFGPGTRLTVL.

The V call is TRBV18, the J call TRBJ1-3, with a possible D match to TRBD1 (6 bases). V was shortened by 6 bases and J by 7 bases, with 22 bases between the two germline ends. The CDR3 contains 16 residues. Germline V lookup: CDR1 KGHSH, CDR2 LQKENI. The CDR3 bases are TGTGCCAGCTCCCCCCCCTCGGACAGTGGGCGCAACACCATATATTTT. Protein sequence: CASSPPSDSGRNTIYF.

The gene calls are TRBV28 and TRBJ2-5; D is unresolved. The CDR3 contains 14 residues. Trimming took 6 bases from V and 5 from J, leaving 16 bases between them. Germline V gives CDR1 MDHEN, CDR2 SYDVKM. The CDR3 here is CASSLFVIRETQYF. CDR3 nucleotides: TGTGCCAGCAGCCTTTTCGTTATTCGGGAGACCCAGTACTTC. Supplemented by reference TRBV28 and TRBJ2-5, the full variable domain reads DVKVTQSSRYLVKRTGEKVFLECVQDMDHENMFWYRQDPGLGLRLIYFSYDVKMKEKGDIPEGYSVSREKKERFSLILESASTNQTSMYLCASSLFVIRETQYFGPGTRLLVL.

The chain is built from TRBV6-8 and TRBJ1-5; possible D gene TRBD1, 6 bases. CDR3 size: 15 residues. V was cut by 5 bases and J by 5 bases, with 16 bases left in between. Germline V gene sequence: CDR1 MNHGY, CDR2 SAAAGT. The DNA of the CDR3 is TGTGCCAGCAGTGCGCCGACAGGCGCCCATCAGCCCCAGCATTTT. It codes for CASSAPTGAHQPQHF.

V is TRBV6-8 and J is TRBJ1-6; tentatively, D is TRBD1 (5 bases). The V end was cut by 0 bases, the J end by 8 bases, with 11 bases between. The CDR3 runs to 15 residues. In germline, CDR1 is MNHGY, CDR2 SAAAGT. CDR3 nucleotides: TGTGCCAGCAGTTACTCGGGACCCAGGGATTCACCCCTCCACTTT. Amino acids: CASSYSGPRDSPLHF.

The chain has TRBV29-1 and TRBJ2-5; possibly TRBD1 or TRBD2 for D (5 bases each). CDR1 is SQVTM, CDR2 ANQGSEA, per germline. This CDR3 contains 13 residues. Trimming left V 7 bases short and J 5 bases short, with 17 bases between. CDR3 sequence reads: CSGREGPGETQYF. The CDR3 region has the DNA TGCAGCGGGAGAGAGGGGCCGGGGGAGACCCAGTACTTC.

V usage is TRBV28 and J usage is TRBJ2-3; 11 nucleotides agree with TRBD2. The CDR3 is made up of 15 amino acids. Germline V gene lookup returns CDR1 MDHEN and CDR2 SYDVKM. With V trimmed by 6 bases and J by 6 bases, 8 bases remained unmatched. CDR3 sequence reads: CASRELAGVYDTQYF. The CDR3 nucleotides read TGTGCCAGCAGGGAACTAGCGGGAGTGTACGATACGCAGTATTTT.

The CDR3 DNA reads TGTGCCAGCAGCTTGGGCGTCGGACTAGCGGGAGCTAACCAAGAGACCCAGTACTTC. Residues: CASSLGVGLAGANQETQYF. The V gene is TRBV11-3, the J gene TRBJ2-5, with 13 bases fitting TRBD2. The germline V gene encodes CDR1 SGHNT and CDR2 YENEEA. The ends lost 3 bases at V and 0 bases at J; junction bases unmatched: 10. CDR3 size: 19 residues.